These T cell receptor beta chains were read from a single sample in a study of cytomegalovirus exposure and HLA in healthy donors. Repertoires were generated with immunoSEQ multiplex PCR, while TCRdb's copy carries only in-frame clones and drops some. The data show approximately 220,000 clones, about 87% seen once. Sequences were obtained from PBMCs. These receptor sequences come from a man between 18 and 29 years old in good health and CMV-seronegative. The CDR3 runs from the conserved cysteine through the conserved F or W. The order of the fields is V gene, J gene, clone size, D gene, CDR3 protein, CDR3 DNA. The D gene is left open where the match is weak. Size values are once, few and many counts, or a class for expanded clones, and some rows have none.

V gene: TRBV5-1; J gene: TRBJ1-2; clone size: .; D gene: TRBD1; CDR3 protein: CASSPGQGVELSYGYTF; CDR3 DNA: TGCGCCAGCAGCCCGGGACAGGGGGTCGAATTATCCTATGGCTACACCTTC
V gene: TRBV5-6; J gene: TRBJ2-2; clone size: .; D gene: TRBD1; CDR3 protein: CASSSPNFRDRNTGELFF; CDR3 DNA: TGTGCCAGCAGCTCGCCTAACTTCCGGGACAGGAACACCGGGGAGCTGTTTTTT
V gene: TRBV25-1; J gene: TRBJ2-2; clone size: .; D gene: TRBD1; CDR3 protein: CASSWAGGTGELFF; CDR3 DNA: TGTGCCAGCAGTTGGGCAGGGGGCACCGGGGAGCTGTTTTTT
V gene: TRBV5-1; J gene: TRBJ1-4; clone size: .; D gene: .; CDR3 protein: CASTSSGEPNEKLFF; CDR3 DNA: TGCGCCAGCACCTCTTCGGGGGAGCCTAATGAAAAACTGTTTTTT
V gene: TRBV9; J gene: TRBJ2-2; clone size: .; D gene: .; CDR3 protein: CASSEGPWGGAGGELFF; CDR3 DNA: TGTGCCAGCAGCGAGGGGCCTTGGGGGGGCGCCGGCGGGGAGCTGTTTTTT
V gene: TRBV21-1; J gene: TRBJ2-2; clone size: .; D gene: .; CDR3 protein: CASSKWGAGELFF; CDR3 DNA: TGTGCCAGCAGCAAATGGGGGGCCGGGGAGCTGTTTTTT
V gene: TRBV28; J gene: TRBJ1-2; clone size: few; D gene: .; CDR3 protein: CASSPNSKGIEGYTF; CDR3 DNA: TGTGCCAGCAGTCCCAACTCCAAGGGGATTGAGGGCTACACCTTC
V gene: TRBV29-1; J gene: TRBJ2-5; clone size: .; D gene: TRBD1; CDR3 protein: CSVEGESGTGIETQYF; CDR3 DNA: TGCAGCGTTGAAGGGGAATCCGGGACAGGGATAGAGACCCAGTACTTC
V gene: TRBV4-3; J gene: TRBJ1-1; clone size: .; D gene: TRBD1; CDR3 protein: CASSQAPGDRGNTEAFF; CDR3 DNA: TGCGCCAGCAGCCAAGCCCCGGGGGACAGGGGCAACACTGAAGCTTTCTTT
V gene: TRBV18; J gene: TRBJ2-7; clone size: .; D gene: .; CDR3 protein: CASSPRAGSGSYEQYF; CDR3 DNA: TGTGCCAGCTCACCACGGGCAGGGTCGGGTAGTTACGAGCAGTACTTC
V gene: TRBV11-3; J gene: TRBJ1-3; clone size: .; D gene: .; CDR3 protein: CASSGGPGNTIYF; CDR3 DNA: TGTGCCAGCAGCGGAGGGCCTGGAAACACCATATATTTT
V gene: TRBV11-2; J gene: TRBJ2-7; clone size: .; D gene: .; CDR3 protein: CASSQRVLGQGWDEQYF; CDR3 DNA: TGTGCCAGCAGCCAACGGGTATTAGGGCAGGGGTGGGACGAGCAGTACTTC
V gene: TRBV28; J gene: TRBJ1-5; clone size: .; D gene: .; CDR3 protein: CATTYSNQPQHF; CDR3 DNA: TGTGCCACAACATATAGCAATCAGCCCCAGCATTTT
V gene: TRBV9; J gene: TRBJ2-7; clone size: .; D gene: .; CDR3 protein: CASSVGAGVSYEQYF; CDR3 DNA: TGTGCCAGCAGCGTAGGGGCAGGGGTTTCCTACGAGCAGTACTTC
V gene: TRBV5-6; J gene: TRBJ2-1; clone size: .; D gene: TRBD2; CDR3 protein: CASSLWGGEQFF; CDR3 DNA: TGTGCCAGCAGCTTGTGGGGGGGTGAGCAGTTCTTC
V gene: TRBV14; J gene: TRBJ2-3; clone size: .; D gene: TRBD2; CDR3 protein: CASSQRLAGVRNTQYF; CDR3 DNA: TGTGCCAGCAGCCAAAGACTAGCGGGAGTGAGAAATACGCAGTATTTT
V gene: TRBV27; J gene: TRBJ1-1; clone size: .; D gene: TRBD1; CDR3 protein: CASRKPQGADTEAFF; CDR3 DNA: TGTGCCAGCAGAAAGCCCCAGGGGGCGGACACTGAAGCTTTCTTT
V gene: TRBV6-6; J gene: TRBJ1-1; clone size: .; D gene: TRBD1; CDR3 protein: CASSHGQGSTNTEAFF; CDR3 DNA: TGTGCCAGCAGTCACGGACAGGGGTCGACGAACACTGAAGCTTTCTTT
V gene: TRBV7-9; J gene: TRBJ1-6; clone size: once; D gene: .; CDR3 protein: CASRPTGLDSPLHF; CDR3 DNA: TGTGCCAGCAGGCCTACAGGGTTGGATTCACCCCTCCACTTT
V gene: TRBV18; J gene: TRBJ2-1; clone size: .; D gene: .; CDR3 protein: CASSQKANEQFF; CDR3 DNA: TGTGCCAGCTCACAAAAAGCCAATGAGCAGTTCTTC
V gene: TRBV27; J gene: TRBJ2-1; clone size: .; D gene: TRBD2; CDR3 protein: CASRSGLVINEQFF; CDR3 DNA: TGTGCCAGCAGGTCAGGACTAGTTATTAATGAGCAGTTCTTC
V gene: TRBV28; J gene: TRBJ1-2; clone size: .; D gene: .; CDR3 protein: CASSRVRLSDGYTF; CDR3 DNA: TGTGCCAGCAGCAGAGTCCGACTTAGCGATGGCTACACCTTC
V gene: TRBV2; J gene: TRBJ1-4; clone size: .; D gene: .; CDR3 protein: CASLRLLNEKLFF; CDR3 DNA: TGTGCCAGCCTCCGCCTACTTAATGAAAAACTGTTTTTT
V gene: TRBV5-1; J gene: TRBJ2-7; clone size: once; D gene: TRBD2; CDR3 protein: CASSPIIGLAEYF; CDR3 DNA: TGCGCCAGCAGCCCTATCATCGGACTAGCGGAGTACTTC
V gene: TRBV5-6; J gene: TRBJ2-7; clone size: .; D gene: .; CDR3 protein: CASSLSGITYEQYF; CDR3 DNA: TGTGCCAGCAGCTTGAGCGGAATAACCTACGAGCAGTACTTC
V gene: TRBV9; J gene: TRBJ2-7; clone size: .; D gene: .; CDR3 protein: CASSVGSRGYSYEQYF; CDR3 DNA: TGTGCCAGCAGCGTAGGCTCCAGGGGATATTCCTACGAGCAGTACTTC
V gene: TRBV28; J gene: TRBJ2-7; clone size: .; D gene: TRBD2; CDR3 protein: CASSSPPGRWGAGEYEQYF; CDR3 DNA: TGTGCCAGCAGTTCTCCCCCCGGGCGATGGGGAGCGGGGGAATACGAGCAGTACTTC
V gene: TRBV7-2; J gene: TRBJ2-7; clone size: .; D gene: .; CDR3 protein: CASSSYYEQYF; CDR3 DNA: TGTGCCAGCAGCTCTTACTACGAGCAGTACTTC
V gene: TRBV5-4; J gene: TRBJ2-2; clone size: .; D gene: .; CDR3 protein: CASGTGTVGELFF; CDR3 DNA: TGTGCCAGCGGAACGGGAACGGTCGGGGAGCTGTTTTTT
V gene: TRBV4-3; J gene: TRBJ1-1; clone size: .; D gene: .; CDR3 protein: CASSQGPRGVKNTEAFF; CDR3 DNA: TGCGCCAGCAGCCAAGGGCCTCGCGGCGTGAAGAACACTGAAGCTTTCTTT
V gene: TRBV4-1; J gene: TRBJ2-4; clone size: .; D gene: .; CDR3 protein: CASSQVTRENIQYF; CDR3 DNA: TGCGCCAGCAGCCAAGTCACTAGAGAAAACATTCAGTACTTC
V gene: TRBV4-2; J gene: TRBJ2-3; clone size: .; D gene: .; CDR3 protein: CASSRGGGFQGGVTDTQYF; CDR3 DNA: TGTGCCAGCAGCCGTGGCGGGGGCTTCCAAGGCGGTGTAACAGATACGCAGTATTTT
V gene: TRBV6-5; J gene: TRBJ2-1; clone size: .; D gene: TRBD1; CDR3 protein: CASRLGQGTYNEQFF; CDR3 DNA: TGTGCCAGCAGACTAGGACAGGGGACCTACAATGAGCAGTTCTTC
V gene: TRBV9; J gene: TRBJ2-7; clone size: .; D gene: TRBD2; CDR3 protein: CASSVNPGLAGREGEQYF; CDR3 DNA: TGTGCCAGCAGCGTAAACCCCGGACTAGCGGGACGAGAGGGCGAGCAGTACTTC
V gene: TRBV28; J gene: TRBJ2-7; clone size: .; D gene: TRBD1; CDR3 protein: CASSPFSFGTGASEQYF; CDR3 DNA: TGTGCCAGCAGCCCTTTCAGTTTCGGGACAGGGGCTTCCGAGCAGTACTTC
V gene: TRBV5-1; J gene: TRBJ2-2; clone size: .; D gene: TRBD1; CDR3 protein: CASSLRTGNTGELFF; CDR3 DNA: TGCGCCAGCAGCTTAAGGACAGGGAACACCGGGGAGCTGTTTTTT
V gene: TRBV18; J gene: TRBJ1-6; clone size: .; D gene: TRBD1; CDR3 protein: CASSPTGTGDSPLHF; CDR3 DNA: TGTGCCAGCTCACCGACCGGGACAGGGGATTCACCCCTCCACTTT
V gene: TRBV7-2; J gene: TRBJ2-5; clone size: .; D gene: TRBD2; CDR3 protein: CASSFSGGVPQETQYF; CDR3 DNA: TGTGCCAGCAGCTTTAGCGGGGGGGTCCCCCAAGAGACCCAGTACTTC
V gene: TRBV19; J gene: TRBJ1-6; clone size: .; D gene: .; CDR3 protein: CASSRTPITSYNSPLHF; CDR3 DNA: TGTGCCAGTAGTCGGACACCTATTACCTCCTATAATTCACCCCTCCACTTT
V gene: TRBV27; J gene: TRBJ1-2; clone size: .; D gene: TRBD1; CDR3 protein: CASSLTTGGPSGYTF; CDR3 DNA: TGTGCCAGCAGTTTAACGACAGGGGGCCCTTCTGGCTACACCTTC
V gene: TRBV11-2; J gene: TRBJ1-2; clone size: .; D gene: .; CDR3 protein: CASSAPGVGYGYTF; CDR3 DNA: TGTGCCAGCAGCGCACCAGGGGTTGGCTATGGCTACACCTTC
V gene: TRBV18; J gene: TRBJ2-7; clone size: .; D gene: .; CDR3 protein: CASSPGAEQYF; CDR3 DNA: TGTGCCAGCTCACCAGGGGCCGAGCAGTACTTC